These 17 T cell receptor beta chains were all obtained from the same sample, sequenced in a study of blood T cell repertoires in COVID-19. The repertoire was sequenced with immunoSEQ multiplex PCR; TCRdb's copy has only in-frame clones and lacks some. This table has fewer than 500,000 clones, approximately 90% appearing once. Sequencing was done on a sample of PBMCs or T cells enriched from blood (not recorded which). The receptors stem from a woman under 30 with acute COVID-19.

The chain uses TRBV19 and TRBJ1-3; D possibly corresponds to TRBD1 (6 bases). Trimming stripped 4 bases from V and 2 bases from J, with 6 bases between. This CDR3 is built from 13 residues. The germline V gene encodes CDR1 LNHDA and CDR2 SQIVND (reference sequence). CDR3 bases: TGTGCCAGTAGTAAGGGGGCTGGAAACACCATATATTTT. Translating it yields CASSKGAGNTIYF.

J is TRBJ2-1 and V is TRBV6-1; 13 bases are a match to TRBD2. The CDR3 runs 16 residues. Unmatched junction bases numbered 4, after V lost 2 bases and J lost 6 bases. Per germline, CDR1 MNHNS and CDR2 SASEGT. Here the CDR3 DNA reads TGTGCCAGCAGTGAACTCTGGACTAGCGGGAGCAATGAGCAGTTCTTC. The encoded protein is CASSELWTSGSNEQFF.

The chain joins TRBV5-5 to TRBJ1-2; D is unclear. The V gene lost 0 bases and the J gene lost 4 bases, with 10 bases spanning the gap. The CDR3 has 14 residues. CDR1 and CDR2 from the germline V gene are SGHKS and YYEKEE (reference sequence). The CDR3 DNA reads TGTGCCAGCAGCTTGGCCGAGGTTTTCTATGGCTACACCTTC. Translating gives CASSLAEVFYGYTF. Supplemented by reference TRBV5-5 and TRBJ1-2, the full variable domain reads DAGVTQSPTHLIKTRGQQVTLRCSPISGHKSVSWYQQVLGQGPQFIFQYYEKEERGRGNFPDRFSARQFPNYSSELNVNALLLGDSALYLCASSLAEVFYGYTFGSGTRLTVV.

The CDR3 loop is CASKPTSGAEQFF. The CDR3 nucleotides read TGCGCCAGCAAACCGACTAGCGGGGCTGAGCAGTTCTTC. V usage is TRBV10-2 and J usage is TRBJ2-1, with TRBD2 matching 11 bases. Germline CDR1 WSHSY, CDR2 SAAADI. CDR3 length: 13 residues. V dropped 7 bases and J dropped 9; count of bases not matched to a gene: 5.

V and J are TRBV5-5 and TRBJ1-1; the match to TRBD1 covers 9 bases. The germline CDR1 and CDR2 sequences are SGHKS and YYEKEE (reference sequence). Trimming removed 2 bases from V and 4 bases from J; junction bases left unmatched: 6. The CDR3 is 15 residues long. The CDR3 protein is CASSLPGQGPTEAFF. CDR3 in DNA: TGTGCCAGCAGCTTACCGGGACAGGGACCCACTGAAGCTTTCTTT.

The chain is built from TRBV18 and TRBJ2-7, with TRBD1 as a possible D gene (6 bases). V lost 3 bases and J 0 bases, leaving 9 bases between the germline ends. Germline V CDR1 and CDR2: KGHSH, LQKENI. CDR3 length: 14 amino acids. CDR3 DNA sequence: TGTGCCAGCTCACCGCCGGGACACTCCTACGAGCAGTACTTC. It specifies CASSPPGHSYEQYF.

The rearrangement links TRBV27 to TRBJ2-1; weak D call: TRBD2 (6 bases). This CDR3 has 16 residues. The germline V and J ends were trimmed by 6 bases and 5 bases, with 20 bases remaining between them. CDR1 MNHEY and CDR2 SMNVEV come from the germline V gene (reference sequence). CDR3 DNA: TGTGCCAGCAGCCTCTCATCAGGGAGGCTAAACAATGAGCAGTTCTTC. Its translation is CASSLSSGRLNNEQFF.

This clone is medium-sized (0.01 to 0.1%). The chain couples TRBV4-3 to TRBJ2-1; D possibly corresponds to TRBD2 (6 bases). The V gene's germline CDR1 is LGHNA and CDR2 YSLEER. The V and J ends lost 0 bases and 4 bases respectively, with 13 bases between them. The CDR3 loop spans 16 amino acids. For the CDR3, the DNA is TGCGCCAGCAGCCAAGAACCGGAGGGGTCGTACAATGAGCAGTTCTTC. Its protein is CASSQEPEGSYNEQFF.

The chain links TRBV6-4 to TRBJ2-3, with TRBD2 identical over 8 bases. Looked up from germline, CDR1 is MRHNA and CDR2 is SNTAGT. With V trimmed by 8 bases and J by 1 base, 5 bases remained unmatched. The CDR3 has 14 residues. This CDR3 is CASGAGGRTDTQYF. Written as DNA, the CDR3 is TGTGCCAGCGGGGCGGGAGGCCGCACAGATACGCAGTATTTT.

The chain has TRBV7-8 and TRBJ2-7; 10 positions match TRBD2. V lost 2 bases and J lost 5; bases outside the gene matches: 6. Germline CDR1 is SGHVS and CDR2 is FQNEAQ. The CDR3 runs 15 residues. CDR3 in DNA: TGTGCCAGCAGCTTACTAGCGGGAGTGGAAGACGAGCAGTACTTC. Translating gives CASSLLAGVEDEQYF.

In DNA form, the CDR3 reads TGTGCCAGCAGCTTAACAGGGAACACTGAAGCTTTCTTT. This codes for CASSLTGNTEAFF. The rearrangement links TRBV11-3 to TRBJ1-1; possible D gene TRBD1, 5 bases. There are 13 residues in the CDR3. The V gene's germline CDR1 is SGHNT and CDR2 YENEEA. Between the trimmed V and J ends, which lost 2 bases and 1 base, there was a span of 5 bases.

The rearrangement links TRBV3-1 (or the pseudogene TRBV3-2) to TRBJ2-3; D ambiguous. The length of the CDR3 is 13 residues. With 4 bases removed from V and 7 bases from J, the gap between germline ends came to 12 bases. The V gene's germline CDR1 is LGHDT and CDR2 YNNKEL (reference sequence). The CDR3 is CASSPYNMYTQYF. The CDR3 DNA follows: TGTGCCAGCAGCCCGTACAACATGTATACGCAGTATTTT.

The V gene is TRBV9, the J gene TRBJ2-2, with TRBD2 identical over 7 bases. Germline V gives CDR1 SGDLS, CDR2 YYNGEE. V trimming: 3 bases; J trimming: 1 base; junction bases outside the gene matches: 0. The CDR3 length is 14 residues. The CDR3 spells CASSAGGNTGELFF. DNA for the CDR3: TGTGCCAGCAGCGCGGGAGGGAACACCGGGGAGCTGTTTTTT. Full variable domain (outside the CDR3, taken from reference TRBV9 and TRBJ2-2): DSGVTQTPKHLITATGQRVTLRCSPRSGDLSVYWYQQSLDQGLQFLIQYYNGEERAKGNILERFSAQQFPDLHSELNLSSLELGDSALYFCASSAGGNTGELFFGEGSRLTVL.

This rearrangement joins TRBV3-1 (or the pseudogene TRBV3-2) to TRBJ1-2; D is undetermined. The V and J ends lost 2 bases and 6 bases respectively, with 7 bases between them. This CDR3 comprises 12 residues. Germline V CDR1 and CDR2: LGHDT, YNNKEL (reference sequence). CDR3 amino acids: CASSQRLDGYTF. The CDR3, as DNA: TGTGCCAGCAGCCAAAGATTAGATGGCTACACCTTC.

The CDR3 region is CASSISPGGKYGYTF. The CDR3 nucleotides read TGTGCCAGTAGTATTTCTCCAGGGGGGAAGTATGGCTACACCTTC. The chain recombines TRBV19 with TRBJ1-2, with TRBD1 matching 7 bases. The CDR3 contains 15 residues. The V and J ends lost 3 bases and 5 bases, in that order; junction bases with no gene match: 9. CDR1 and CDR2 from the germline V gene are LNHDA and SQIVND (reference sequence).

V gene TRBV15 combines with J gene TRBJ2-1; 9 bases line up with TRBD1. The ends lost 1 base at V and 6 bases at J; junction bases unmatched: 7. CDR1 and CDR2 from the germline V gene are LNHNV and YYDKDF (reference sequence). The CDR3 is 16 residues long. CDR3 protein: CATSRVGDRVGNEQFF. CDR3 coding DNA: TGTGCCACCAGCAGAGTAGGGGACAGGGTTGGCAATGAGCAGTTCTTC.

This clone was detected only once. V gene TRBV10-3 combines with J gene TRBJ1-3; D gene ambiguous. This CDR3 comprises 16 residues. V lost 3 bases, J lost 0 bases, and 12 bases lay in between. CDR1 is ENHRY and CDR2 is SYGVKD in the germline V gene. CDR3 bases: TGTGCCATCAGTGACTCCGACATCATCTCTGGAAACACCATATATTTT. Translation: CAISDSDIISGNTIYF.